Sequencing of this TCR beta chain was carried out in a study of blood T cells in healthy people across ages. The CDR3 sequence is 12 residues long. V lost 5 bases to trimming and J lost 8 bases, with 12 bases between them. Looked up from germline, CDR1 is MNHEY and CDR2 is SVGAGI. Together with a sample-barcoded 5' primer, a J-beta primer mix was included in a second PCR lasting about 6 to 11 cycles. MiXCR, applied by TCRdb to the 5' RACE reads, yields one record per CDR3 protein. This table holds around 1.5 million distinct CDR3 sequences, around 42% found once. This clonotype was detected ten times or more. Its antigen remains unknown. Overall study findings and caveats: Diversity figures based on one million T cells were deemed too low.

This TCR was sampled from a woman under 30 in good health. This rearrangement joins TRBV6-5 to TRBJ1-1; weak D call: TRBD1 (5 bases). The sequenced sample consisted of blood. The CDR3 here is CASSSPGTEAFF. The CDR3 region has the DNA TGTGCCAGCAGTAGCCCCGGGACGGAAGCTTTCTTT.